The rows below give T cell receptor beta chains drawn from one sample of a study of T cells in Graves' hyperthyroidism and ophthalmopathy. TCRdb re-derived calls from the multiplex PCR reads in MiXCR, one entry per CDR3 protein. The sample has around 380,000 distinct CDR3 sequences; about 13% are singletons. The specimen was blood. The receptors originated from a man under 40 with Graves' hyperthyroidism that later progressed to Graves' ophthalmopathy. Both conserved end residues are part of each CDR3. D genes are given only for firm matches. Some rows have no size entry. The others give once, few or many, or a class for an expanded clone.

v_call: TRBV6-1
clone_size: many
d_call: TRBD2
j_call: TRBJ2-7
cdr3_length: 17
cdr3_nt: TGTGCCAGCAGACCAACCGGGACTAGCGGGGGGGCTTACGAGCAGTACTTC
cdr3_aa: CASRPTGTSGGAYEQYF

v_call: TRBV7-9
clone_size: few
d_call: TRBD1
j_call: TRBJ2-7
cdr3_length: 14
cdr3_nt: TGTGCCAGCAGCGCGCCGGGACAGACCTACGAGCAGTACTTC
cdr3_aa: CASSAPGQTYEQYF

v_call: TRBV10-3
clone_size: many
d_call: TRBD2
j_call: TRBJ2-3
cdr3_length: 16
cdr3_nt: TGTGCCACAAGAGCGGGGACCCTAACTCGCACAGATACGCAGTATTTT
cdr3_aa: CATRAGTLTRTDTQYF

v_call: TRBV20-1
clone_size: few
d_call: TRBD2
j_call: TRBJ2-7
cdr3_length: 13
cdr3_nt: TGCAGTGCTTCTAGCGGGGTATCCTACGAGCAGTACTTC
cdr3_aa: CSASSGVSYEQYF

v_call: TRBV29-1
clone_size: many
d_call: NA
j_call: TRBJ1-2
cdr3_length: 10
cdr3_nt: TGCAGCGTGGCGTACTATGGCTACACCTTC
cdr3_aa: CSVAYYGYTF

v_call: TRBV7-2
clone_size: many
d_call: NA
j_call: TRBJ2-4
cdr3_length: 13
cdr3_nt: TGTGCCAGCAGCTTAGCGAGGGGGAACATTCAGTACTTC
cdr3_aa: CASSLARGNIQYF

v_call: TRBV11-2
clone_size: few
d_call: TRBD1
j_call: TRBJ1-6
cdr3_length: 16
cdr3_nt: TGTGCCAGCAGCCTAGACAGGGGGCTTTGGAATTCACCCCTCCACTTT
cdr3_aa: CASSLDRGLWNSPLHF

v_call: TRBV2
clone_size: few
d_call: TRBD1
j_call: TRBJ2-1
cdr3_length: 14
cdr3_nt: TGTGCCGGAAGAACAGGGGCAGGGTACAATGAGCAGTTCTTC
cdr3_aa: CAGRTGAGYNEQFF

v_call: TRBV13
clone_size: NA
d_call: NA
j_call: TRBJ1-3
cdr3_length: 16
cdr3_nt: TGTGCCAGCAGCTTAGAGGGTCCCCTCTCTGGAAACACCATATATTTT
cdr3_aa: CASSLEGPLSGNTIYF

v_call: TRBV24-1
clone_size: many
d_call: NA
j_call: TRBJ1-2
cdr3_length: 13
cdr3_nt: TGTGCCACCAGTGATCCCTCGATCTATGGCTACACCTTC
cdr3_aa: CATSDPSIYGYTF

v_call: TRBV7-9
clone_size: few
d_call: NA
j_call: TRBJ2-1
cdr3_length: 15
cdr3_nt: TGTGCCAGCACCTCGCAGAAGGGGCACAATCGTGAGCAGTTCTTC
cdr3_aa: CASTSQKGHNREQFF

v_call: TRBV20-1
clone_size: NA
d_call: TRBD2
j_call: TRBJ2-5
cdr3_length: 16
cdr3_nt: TGCAGTGCCAGGGGGCAGGGACTAGCGGGGGTGACGACCCAGTACTTC
cdr3_aa: CSARGQGLAGVTTQYF

v_call: TRBV20-1
clone_size: many
d_call: NA
j_call: TRBJ2-7
cdr3_length: 11
cdr3_nt: TGCAGTGCTACGCTGGACTACGAGCAGTACTTC
cdr3_aa: CSATLDYEQYF

v_call: TRBV7-9
clone_size: many
d_call: NA
j_call: TRBJ2-7
cdr3_length: 15
cdr3_nt: TGTGCCAGCAGCTTTGACGGGGGGCGAATATACGAGCAGTACTTC
cdr3_aa: CASSFDGGRIYEQYF

v_call: TRBV11-3
clone_size: NA
d_call: NA
j_call: TRBJ2-2
cdr3_length: 13
cdr3_nt: TGTGCCAGCAGCTCCGTTCCCACCGGGGAGCTGTTTTTT
cdr3_aa: CASSSVPTGELFF

v_call: TRBV6-1
clone_size: many
d_call: NA
j_call: TRBJ2-2
cdr3_length: 17
cdr3_nt: TGTGCCAGCAGTGAACGGGCAGGGGTGCTAGACACCGGGGAGCTGTTTTTT
cdr3_aa: CASSERAGVLDTGELFF

v_call: TRBV20-1
clone_size: many
d_call: TRBD2
j_call: TRBJ2-3
cdr3_length: 14
cdr3_nt: TGCAGTGCTTTCACGGGACTAGCGTCGGATACGCAGTATTTT
cdr3_aa: CSAFTGLASDTQYF

v_call: TRBV6-1
clone_size: few
d_call: NA
j_call: TRBJ1-2
cdr3_length: 13
cdr3_nt: TGTGCCAGCAGTCCAGGGGTTCCTCGGGGCTACACCTTC
cdr3_aa: CASSPGVPRGYTF

v_call: TRBV4-1
clone_size: few
d_call: TRBD1
j_call: TRBJ2-7
cdr3_length: 15
cdr3_nt: TGCGCCAGCAGCCAAGTCGGGACAGTCTCCTACGAGCAGTACTTC
cdr3_aa: CASSQVGTVSYEQYF

v_call: TRBV7-9
clone_size: few
d_call: TRBD1
j_call: TRBJ1-2
cdr3_length: 14
cdr3_nt: TGTGCCAGCAGCCGGACAGGACTAAACTATGGCTACACCTTC
cdr3_aa: CASSRTGLNYGYTF

v_call: TRBV30
clone_size: many
d_call: NA
j_call: TRBJ1-5
cdr3_length: 14
cdr3_nt: TGTGCCTGGAGTCATCGTAATAGCAATCAGCCCCAGCATTTT
cdr3_aa: CAWSHRNSNQPQHF

v_call: TRBV27
clone_size: few
d_call: TRBD2
j_call: TRBJ2-1
cdr3_length: 15
cdr3_nt: TGTGCCAGCAGTTTAGGAACTAGCGGTCACAATGAGCAGTTCTTC
cdr3_aa: CASSLGTSGHNEQFF

v_call: TRBV4-1
clone_size: NA
d_call: TRBD1
j_call: TRBJ1-6
cdr3_length: 16
cdr3_nt: TGCGCCAGCAGCCAAGCCCCGGGACAGGGGCCAAATCCCCTCCACTTT
cdr3_aa: CASSQAPGQGPNPLHF

v_call: TRBV30
clone_size: many
d_call: NA
j_call: TRBJ2-5
cdr3_length: 12
cdr3_nt: TGTGCCTGGAGTAGCCCCGGAGGGACCCAGTACTTC
cdr3_aa: CAWSSPGGTQYF

v_call: TRBV20-1
clone_size: NA
d_call: NA
j_call: TRBJ2-3
cdr3_length: 14
cdr3_nt: TGCAGTGCTAAAGGGGACGCCAGCACAGATACGCAGTATTTT
cdr3_aa: CSAKGDASTDTQYF

v_call: TRBV6-1
clone_size: NA
d_call: TRBD1
j_call: TRBJ1-2
cdr3_length: 14
cdr3_nt: TGTGCCAGCAGACCCGGGACAGGGCCTCTATTGGGCACCTTC
cdr3_aa: CASRPGTGPLLGTF

v_call: TRBV6-2/TRBV6-3
clone_size: many
d_call: NA
j_call: TRBJ2-4
cdr3_length: 18
cdr3_nt: TGTGCCAGCAGCCCATCAGATCAGCTTCGGCTAGCCAAAAACATTCAGTACTTC
cdr3_aa: CASSPSDQLRLAKNIQYF

v_call: TRBV24-1
clone_size: NA
d_call: NA
j_call: TRBJ2-2
cdr3_length: 22
cdr3_nt: TGTGCCACCAGTGATTTGCCCTCCCACTCAGGACATAGCGAGGGGAACACCGGGGAGCTGTTTTTT
cdr3_aa: CATSDLPSHSGHSEGNTGELFF

v_call: TRBV10-3
clone_size: many
d_call: NA
j_call: TRBJ1-1
cdr3_length: 16
cdr3_nt: TGTGCCATCAGTGAGTCGACAAGGGACGCGAACACTGAAGCTTTCTTT
cdr3_aa: CAISESTRDANTEAFF

v_call: TRBV3-1
clone_size: many
d_call: NA
j_call: TRBJ2-2
cdr3_length: 15
cdr3_nt: TGTGCCAGCAGCCTCCTCCAGGAGAACACCGGGGAGCTGTTTTTT
cdr3_aa: CASSLLQENTGELFF

v_call: TRBV6-2/TRBV6-3
clone_size: NA
d_call: NA
j_call: TRBJ1-1
cdr3_length: 12
cdr3_nt: TGTGCCAGCGGGAGGGGAAGAACTGAAGCTTTCTTT
cdr3_aa: CASGRGRTEAFF

v_call: TRBV11-3
clone_size: many
d_call: NA
j_call: TRBJ2-1
cdr3_length: 14
cdr3_nt: TGTGCCAGCAGCTCTAATGGGGCCTACAATGAGCAGTTCTTC
cdr3_aa: CASSSNGAYNEQFF

v_call: TRBV5-1
clone_size: few
d_call: NA
j_call: TRBJ2-7
cdr3_length: 13
cdr3_nt: TGCGCCAGCAGCTGGGACGGCCACTACGAGCAGTACTTC
cdr3_aa: CASSWDGHYEQYF

v_call: TRBV11-3
clone_size: NA
d_call: NA
j_call: TRBJ1-1
cdr3_length: 13
cdr3_nt: TGTGCCAGCAGTTGGGGGGACAACACTGAAGCTTTCTTT
cdr3_aa: CASSWGDNTEAFF

v_call: TRBV6-1
clone_size: few
d_call: NA
j_call: TRBJ1-2
cdr3_length: 17
cdr3_nt: TGTGCCAGCAGTAGAAGGGGGGGGGGCAGGCCCGCGGATGGCTACACCTTC
cdr3_aa: CASSRRGGGRPADGYTF

v_call: TRBV25-1
clone_size: few
d_call: NA
j_call: TRBJ1-2
cdr3_length: 13
cdr3_nt: TGTGCCAGCAGTGAACAGGGGAGATATGGCTACACCTTC
cdr3_aa: CASSEQGRYGYTF

v_call: TRBV28
clone_size: many
d_call: NA
j_call: TRBJ1-5
cdr3_length: 15
cdr3_nt: TGTGCCAGCACTATCTGGCGGTCAGGGAATCAGCCCCAGCATTTT
cdr3_aa: CASTIWRSGNQPQHF

v_call: TRBV5-1
clone_size: many
d_call: TRBD1
j_call: TRBJ2-7
cdr3_length: 15
cdr3_nt: TGCGCCAGCAGCTTGCGGGACAGGAGCATCCACGAGCAGTACTTC
cdr3_aa: CASSLRDRSIHEQYF

v_call: TRBV29-1
clone_size: few
d_call: NA
j_call: TRBJ1-1
cdr3_length: 13
cdr3_nt: TGCAGCCCAAAGGGCGGGGGGAACACTGAAGCTTTCTTT
cdr3_aa: CSPKGGGNTEAFF

v_call: TRBV18
clone_size: NA
d_call: NA
j_call: TRBJ2-5
cdr3_length: 13
cdr3_nt: TGTGCCAGCTCACTACGGACCCAAGAGACCCAGTACTTC
cdr3_aa: CASSLRTQETQYF

v_call: TRBV7-2
clone_size: many
d_call: TRBD1
j_call: TRBJ1-5
cdr3_length: 16
cdr3_nt: TGTGCCAGCAGCTTAGTATCGGGGACAGTGGATCAGCCCCAGCATTTT
cdr3_aa: CASSLVSGTVDQPQHF

v_call: TRBV19
clone_size: NA
d_call: NA
j_call: TRBJ1-1
cdr3_length: 13
cdr3_nt: TGTGCCAGTAGTATCAAGGGGGACACTGAAGCTTTCTTT
cdr3_aa: CASSIKGDTEAFF

v_call: TRBV20-1
clone_size: NA
d_call: NA
j_call: TRBJ1-2
cdr3_length: 11
cdr3_nt: TGCAGTGAGGGACGGGGCTATGGCTACACCTTC
cdr3_aa: CSEGRGYGYTF

v_call: TRBV5-1
clone_size: NA
d_call: NA
j_call: TRBJ2-7
cdr3_length: 14
cdr3_nt: TGCGCCAGCAGCCCTTCCGCGGGGGCTTACGAGCAGTACTTC
cdr3_aa: CASSPSAGAYEQYF

v_call: TRBV7-8
clone_size: many
d_call: TRBD2
j_call: TRBJ2-3
cdr3_length: 15
cdr3_nt: TGTGCCAGCAGTTTTAGCGGGGGCAGCACAGATACGCAGTATTTT
cdr3_aa: CASSFSGGSTDTQYF

v_call: TRBV5-5
clone_size: many
d_call: NA
j_call: TRBJ2-7
cdr3_length: 14
cdr3_nt: TGTGCCAGCAGCTCCATCGGAGGGGGGAACGAGCAGTACTTC
cdr3_aa: CASSSIGGGNEQYF

v_call: TRBV6-5
clone_size: few
d_call: NA
j_call: TRBJ1-1
cdr3_length: 13
cdr3_nt: TGTGCCAGCAGTTACCTAGGGAACGCTGAAGCTTTCTTT
cdr3_aa: CASSYLGNAEAFF

v_call: TRBV3-1
clone_size: many
d_call: NA
j_call: TRBJ2-3
cdr3_length: 12
cdr3_nt: TGTGCCAGCTCCTCCCGACCAGATACGCAGTATTTT
cdr3_aa: CASSSRPDTQYF

v_call: TRBV28
clone_size: many
d_call: TRBD1
j_call: TRBJ2-5
cdr3_length: 13
cdr3_nt: TGTGCCAGCAGGGGGACAGGGAGAGAGACCCAGTACTTC
cdr3_aa: CASRGTGRETQYF

v_call: TRBV20-1
clone_size: many
d_call: NA
j_call: TRBJ1-1
cdr3_length: 12
cdr3_nt: TGCAGTGCTAGAGATCAGGGAACCAAAGCTTTCTTT
cdr3_aa: CSARDQGTKAFF

v_call: TRBV7-9
clone_size: many
d_call: NA
j_call: TRBJ2-3
cdr3_length: 14
cdr3_nt: TGTGCCAGCAGCTTAGAAGGTTTCACAGATACGCAGTATTTT
cdr3_aa: CASSLEGFTDTQYF

v_call: TRBV5-1
clone_size: few
d_call: NA
j_call: TRBJ2-7
cdr3_length: 12
cdr3_nt: TGCGCCAGCACTACAGAGAACGACGAGCAGTACTTC
cdr3_aa: CASTTENDEQYF